The clone carrying this TCR beta chain was counted a few times. Germline V gene sequence: CDR1 KGHSH, CDR2 LQKENI. V lost 3 bases and J 3 bases, leaving 14 bases between the germline ends. The CDR3 runs to 15 residues. This sample is drawn from a study of blood T cells in healthy people across ages. Together with a sample-barcoded 5' primer, a J-beta primer mix was included in a second PCR lasting roughly 6 to 12 cycles. Unique molecular identifiers of 12 random nucleotides labeled each cDNA. TCRdb used MiXCR to reprocess the 5' RACE reads, holding one entry per CDR3 protein. The data show approximately 1.5 million distinct CDR3 sequences, almost 35% seen once.

This TCR derives from a woman aged 25-40 years in good health. Sequencing was performed on blood. This chain joins TRBV18 and TRBJ2-5; tentatively, D is TRBD2 (6 bases). CDR3 in DNA: TGTGCCAGCTCACCGAGGATAGCGGAAGAAGAGACCCAGTACTTC. It is translated as CASSPRIAEEETQYF.